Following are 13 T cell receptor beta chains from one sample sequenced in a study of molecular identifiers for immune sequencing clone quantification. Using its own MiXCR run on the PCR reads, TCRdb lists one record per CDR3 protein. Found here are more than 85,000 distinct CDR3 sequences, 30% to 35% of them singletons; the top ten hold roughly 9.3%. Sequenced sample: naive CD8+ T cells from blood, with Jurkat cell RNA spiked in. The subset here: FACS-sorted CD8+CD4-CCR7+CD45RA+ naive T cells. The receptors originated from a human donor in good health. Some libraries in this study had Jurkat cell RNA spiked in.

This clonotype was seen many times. In DNA, the CDR3 is TGTGCCAGCAGCCGGGGACAGGGGGAAACGGAAGCCAAAAACATTCAGTACTTC. This codes for CASSRGQGETEAKNIQYF. The chain combines TRBV6-5 with TRBJ2-4, with 11 bases aligning to TRBD1. The CDR3 length is 18 residues. J gave up 0 bases and V 6 bases, and 10 bases lay outside the gene matches. Germline loops: CDR1 MNHEY, CDR2 SVGAGI.

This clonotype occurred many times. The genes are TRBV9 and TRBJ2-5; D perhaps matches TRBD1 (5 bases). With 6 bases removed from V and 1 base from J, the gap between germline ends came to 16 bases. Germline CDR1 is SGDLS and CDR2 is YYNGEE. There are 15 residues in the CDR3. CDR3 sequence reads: CASNLLDSPQETQYF. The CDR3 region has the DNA TGTGCCAGCAACCTGCTAGACAGCCCCCAAGAGACCCAGTACTTC.

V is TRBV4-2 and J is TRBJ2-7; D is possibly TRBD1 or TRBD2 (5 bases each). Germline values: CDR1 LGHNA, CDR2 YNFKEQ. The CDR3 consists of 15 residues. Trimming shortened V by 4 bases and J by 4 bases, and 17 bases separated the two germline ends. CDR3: CASSRGFSGQYEQYF. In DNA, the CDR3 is TGTGCCAGCAGCCGAGGCTTCTCGGGGCAATACGAGCAGTACTTC.

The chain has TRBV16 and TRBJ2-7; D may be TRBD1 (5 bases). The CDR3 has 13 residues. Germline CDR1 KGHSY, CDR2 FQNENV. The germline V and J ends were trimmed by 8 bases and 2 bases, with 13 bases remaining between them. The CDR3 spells CASGQGRTYEQYF. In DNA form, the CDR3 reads TGTGCCAGCGGTCAGGGTAGGACCTACGAGCAGTACTTC.

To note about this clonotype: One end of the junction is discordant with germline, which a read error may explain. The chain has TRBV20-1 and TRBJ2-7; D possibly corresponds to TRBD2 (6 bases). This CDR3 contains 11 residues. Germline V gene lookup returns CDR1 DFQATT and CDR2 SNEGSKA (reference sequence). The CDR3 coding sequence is TGCAGTGCTAGAGTAGCGGACGAGCGGTACTTC. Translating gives CSARVADERYF.

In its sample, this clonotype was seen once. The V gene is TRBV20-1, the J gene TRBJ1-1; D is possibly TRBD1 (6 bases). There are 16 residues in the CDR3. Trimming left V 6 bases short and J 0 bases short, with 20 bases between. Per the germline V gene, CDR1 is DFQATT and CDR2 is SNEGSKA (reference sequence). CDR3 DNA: TGCAGTGCAAAGATTGCCTGGGCAGGGGTGAACACTGAAGCTTTCTTT. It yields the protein CSAKIAWAGVNTEAFF.

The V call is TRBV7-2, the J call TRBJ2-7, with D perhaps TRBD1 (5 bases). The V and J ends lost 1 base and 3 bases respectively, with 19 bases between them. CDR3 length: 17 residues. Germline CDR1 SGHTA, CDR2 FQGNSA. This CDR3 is CASSLGVRAGFGYEQYF. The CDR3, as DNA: TGTGCCAGCAGCTTAGGGGTGCGAGCAGGGTTCGGCTACGAGCAGTACTTC.

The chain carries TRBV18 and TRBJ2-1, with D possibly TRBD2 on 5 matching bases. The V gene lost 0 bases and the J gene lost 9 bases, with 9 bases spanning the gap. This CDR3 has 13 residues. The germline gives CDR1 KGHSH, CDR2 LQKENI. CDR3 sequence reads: CASSPPQGGEQFF. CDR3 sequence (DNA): TGTGCCAGCTCACCACCTCAAGGAGGTGAGCAGTTCTTC.

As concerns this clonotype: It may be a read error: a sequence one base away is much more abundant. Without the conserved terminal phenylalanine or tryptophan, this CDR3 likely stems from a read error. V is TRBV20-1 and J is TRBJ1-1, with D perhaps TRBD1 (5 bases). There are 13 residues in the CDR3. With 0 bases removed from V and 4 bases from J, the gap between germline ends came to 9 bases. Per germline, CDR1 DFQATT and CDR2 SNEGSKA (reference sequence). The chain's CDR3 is CSAREGLFTEAFS. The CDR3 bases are TGCAGTGCTAGAGAGGGACTCTTCACTGAAGCTTTCTCT.

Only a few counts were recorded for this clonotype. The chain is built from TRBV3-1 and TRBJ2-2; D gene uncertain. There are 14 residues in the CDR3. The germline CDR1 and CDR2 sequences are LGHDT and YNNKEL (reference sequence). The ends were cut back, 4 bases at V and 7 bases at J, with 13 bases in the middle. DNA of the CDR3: TGTGCCAGCAGCCCCCTAATGGGTGGCGGGGAGCTGTTTTTT. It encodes CASSPLMGGGELFF.

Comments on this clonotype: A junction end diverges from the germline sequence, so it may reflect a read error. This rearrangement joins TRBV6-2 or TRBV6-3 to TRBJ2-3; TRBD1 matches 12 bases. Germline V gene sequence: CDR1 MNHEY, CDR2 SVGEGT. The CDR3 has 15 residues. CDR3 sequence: CASSNRDRGPDSQYF. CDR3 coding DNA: TGTGCCAGCAGTAACCGGGACAGGGGGCCAGATTCGCAGTATTTT.

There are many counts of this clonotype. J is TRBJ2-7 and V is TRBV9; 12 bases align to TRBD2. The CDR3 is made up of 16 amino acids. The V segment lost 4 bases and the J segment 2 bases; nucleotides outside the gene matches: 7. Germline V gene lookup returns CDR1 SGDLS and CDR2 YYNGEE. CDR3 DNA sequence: TGTGCCAGCAGCCCCCGACTAGCGGGAGTGCCCTACGAGCAGTACTTC. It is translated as CASSPRLAGVPYEQYF.

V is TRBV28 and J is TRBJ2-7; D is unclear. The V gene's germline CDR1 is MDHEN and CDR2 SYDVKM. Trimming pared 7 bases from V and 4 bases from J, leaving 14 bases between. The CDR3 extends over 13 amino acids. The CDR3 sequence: CASNYVSSYEQYF. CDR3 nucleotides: TGTGCCAGCAACTACGTAAGCTCATACGAGCAGTACTTC.